This T cell receptor (beta chain) was recovered during a study of T cells in Graves' hyperthyroidism and ophthalmopathy (dated by TCRdb to about 2019). In terms of the full investigation: Peripheral blood was collected at initial diagnosis, before any treatment. TCR V-J signatures able to tell the groups apart were searched for in a discovery cohort of 100 patients, of whom approximately 40 had Graves' ophthalmopathy and about 55 had stable Graves' hyperthyroidism. Prospective prediction of ophthalmopathy was tested in an independent validation cohort of 18 to 20 hyperthyroidism patients and roughly 16 patients who later progressed to ophthalmopathy. The roughly 91 discovery patients were randomly divided into training and test sets at a 7:3 ratio. The study also compared thyroid tissue and blood T-cell repertoires from over 5 Graves' hyperthyroidism patients. Once sampling was done, hyperthyroidism patients were given methimazole at a starting dose of 30 mg daily, whereas ophthalmopathy patients were given high-dose intravenous methylprednisolone. According to the paper, TCR Vbeta CDR3 sequencing was carried out on over 130 peripheral blood samples, which came from under 50 ophthalmopathy, about 75 hyperthyroidism and about 17 progressor patients. What the authors observed across the whole study: No statistical method was used to fix the sample size in advance, and group allocation was not hidden from the investigators. A 13 V-J signature model separated ophthalmopathy from stable hyperthyroidism, with around 88% sensitivity and roughly 81% specificity in cross-validation and 80%/75% in testing. In validation, the model predicted progression to ophthalmopathy with 65% to 71% sensitivity and roughly 75% specificity, a median of 6.5 months before onset. Most expanded thyroid clonotypes (frequency above 0.001) were also found in blood, which suggests that blood repertoires may mirror thyroid immune responses.

Concerning this clonotype: The antigen it recognizes is unknown. No clone much larger than this one lies a single base away; base qualities are absent.

A patient counted as having stable Graves' hyperthyroidism if no progression to ophthalmopathy occurred over 18 months of follow-up. Hyperthyroidism patients were aged 18 to 65 years and newly diagnosed, with disease duration of less than 2 months. Patients with uncontrolled infections, other autoimmune diseases, pregnancy or lactation were excluded. Diagnoses were established on the basis of clinical symptoms, serum thyroxine and TRAb, thyroid ultrasound, and orbital computed tomography. Ficoll-Paque density gradient centrifugation was used to isolate PBMCs from approximately 10 ml of fresh peripheral blood. Trizol reagent was used to extract total RNA, and RNA quality was then checked on an Agilent 2100 Bioanalyzer. The TCR beta CDR3 regions were amplified from RNA transcripts. The TCR CDR3 was subjected to a first round of RT-PCR using the HTBI primer set and the Qiagen OneStep RT-PCR kit. Libraries were constructed in a second round of multiplex PCR, after which size selection and purification were carried out. Paired-end sequencing of the libraries was performed with 100 bp reads on an Illumina HiSeq2000. Regarding the original processing steps: SOAPnuke was used to process the raw data, with reads discarded if the reads contained adapters or uncalled bases, had a mean Phred below 15, or lacked an exact constant-primer or identifier match. High-quality paired reads were merged using COPE v1.2.5, and each unique nucleotide sequence was defined as a clonotype. MiTCR v1.1 was used to align clonotypes to the IMGT TRBV, TRBD and TRBJ reference segments. The analysis was restricted to V-J combinations with a frequency above 0.0001, which together covered roughly 99% of the repertoires. The TCS score was defined as the ratio of F50 (clonal expansion) to E x V (chaos), calculated using BLOSUM62-based TCRdist between CDR3 peptides within each V-J. Welch's t-statistics and random forest reduced around 520 V-J features to under 15, which were used in a naive Bayes classifier (R e1071). TCRdb handled the public reads itself, with Q25 trimming in fastp and clone calling in MiXCR, and kept productive beta chains. CDR3 protein duplicates are merged, each entry listing the most common genes and DNA. TCRdb's processing, not the authors', yielded these V and J calls. This sample holds approximately 330,000 distinct CDR3 sequences; 15% to 20% were observed only once. The ten largest clones take up approximately 49% of the sample.

V loses 7 bases, J loses 0 bases, and the germline ends lie 14 bases apart. CDR1 and CDR2, per the germline V gene (reference sequence), are SGHAT and FQDESV. The CDR3, from cysteine to phenylalanine, totals 15 residues. Of the read, only the CDR3 DNA is kept; its 45 bases are in frame from base 1. The source of this sequence is a woman aged 45-65 years with Graves' hyperthyroidism. The specimen sequenced was blood. The rearrangement joined TRBV11-1 to TRBJ2-3; no D gene is confidently identified. Here the CDR3 is given as CASTMGGQSTDTQYF. The sequence in DNA is TGTGCCAGCACCATGGGCGGCCAAAGCACAGATACGCAGTATTTT.